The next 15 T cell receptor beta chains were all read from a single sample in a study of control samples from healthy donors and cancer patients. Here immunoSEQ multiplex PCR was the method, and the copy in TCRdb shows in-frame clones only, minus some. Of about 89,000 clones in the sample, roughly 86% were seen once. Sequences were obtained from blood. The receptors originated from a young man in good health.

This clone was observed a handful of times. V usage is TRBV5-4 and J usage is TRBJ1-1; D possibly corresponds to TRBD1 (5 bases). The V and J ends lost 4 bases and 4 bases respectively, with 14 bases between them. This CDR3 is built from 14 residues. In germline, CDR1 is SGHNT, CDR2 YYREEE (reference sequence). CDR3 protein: CASSPPGTATEAFF. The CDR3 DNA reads TGTGCCAGCAGCCCACCCGGGACGGCCACTGAAGCTTTCTTT.

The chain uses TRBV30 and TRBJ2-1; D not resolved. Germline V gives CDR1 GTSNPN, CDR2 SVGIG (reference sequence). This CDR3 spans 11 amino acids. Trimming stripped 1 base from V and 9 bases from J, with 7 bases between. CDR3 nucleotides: TGTGCCTGGAGTGGAGGTGGTGAGCAGTTCTTC. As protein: CAWSGGGEQFF.

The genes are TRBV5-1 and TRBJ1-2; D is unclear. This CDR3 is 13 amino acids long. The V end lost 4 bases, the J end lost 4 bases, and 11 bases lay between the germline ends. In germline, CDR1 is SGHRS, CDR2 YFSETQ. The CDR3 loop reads CASSPDGFYGYTF. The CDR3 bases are TGCGCCAGCAGCCCGGACGGTTTCTATGGCTACACCTTC. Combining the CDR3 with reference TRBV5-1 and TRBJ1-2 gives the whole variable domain KAGVTQTPRYLIKTRGQQVTLSCSPISGHRSVSWYQQTPGQGLQFLFEYFSETQRNKGNFPGRFSGRQFSNSRSEMNVSTLELGDSALYLCASSPDGFYGYTFGSGTRLTVV.

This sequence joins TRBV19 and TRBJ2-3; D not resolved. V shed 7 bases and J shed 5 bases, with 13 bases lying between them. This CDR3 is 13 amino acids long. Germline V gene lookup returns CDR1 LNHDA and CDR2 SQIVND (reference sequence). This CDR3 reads CASTSFPGDTQYF. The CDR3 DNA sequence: TGTGCCAGTACCTCCTTCCCAGGAGATACGCAGTATTTT.

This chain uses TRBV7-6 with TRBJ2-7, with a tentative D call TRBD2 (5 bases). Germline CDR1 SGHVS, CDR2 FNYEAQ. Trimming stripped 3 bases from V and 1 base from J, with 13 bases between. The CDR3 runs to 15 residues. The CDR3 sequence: CASSFGVRESYEQYV. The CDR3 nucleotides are TGTGCCAGCAGCTTCGGGGTAAGGGAGTCCTACGAGCAGTACGTC.

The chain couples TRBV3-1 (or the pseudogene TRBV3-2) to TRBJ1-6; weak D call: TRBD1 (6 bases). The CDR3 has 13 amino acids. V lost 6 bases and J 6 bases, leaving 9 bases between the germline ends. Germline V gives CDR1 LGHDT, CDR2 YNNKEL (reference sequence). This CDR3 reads CASSGGPNSPLHF. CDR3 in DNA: TGTGCCAGCAGTGGGGGCCCTAATTCACCCCTCCACTTT.

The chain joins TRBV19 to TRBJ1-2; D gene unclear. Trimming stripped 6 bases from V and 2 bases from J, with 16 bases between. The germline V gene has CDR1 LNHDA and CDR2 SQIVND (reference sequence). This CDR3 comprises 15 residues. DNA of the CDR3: TGTGCCAGTAGCTTGGACGGAACGGGGAACTATGGCTACACCTTC. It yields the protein CASSLDGTGNYGYTF.

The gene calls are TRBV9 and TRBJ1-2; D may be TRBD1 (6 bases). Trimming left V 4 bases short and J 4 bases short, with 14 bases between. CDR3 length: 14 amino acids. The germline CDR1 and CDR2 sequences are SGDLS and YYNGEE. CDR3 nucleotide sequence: TGTGCCAGCAGCCCCCAAACAGGGAGCTATGGCTACACCTTC. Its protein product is CASSPQTGSYGYTF.

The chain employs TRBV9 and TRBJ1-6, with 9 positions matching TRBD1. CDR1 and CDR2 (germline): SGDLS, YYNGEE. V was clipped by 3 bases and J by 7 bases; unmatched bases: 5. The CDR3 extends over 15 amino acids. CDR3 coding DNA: TGTGCCAGCAGCGCGGGACAGGGCAAAAATTCACCCCTCCACTTT. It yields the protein CASSAGQGKNSPLHF.

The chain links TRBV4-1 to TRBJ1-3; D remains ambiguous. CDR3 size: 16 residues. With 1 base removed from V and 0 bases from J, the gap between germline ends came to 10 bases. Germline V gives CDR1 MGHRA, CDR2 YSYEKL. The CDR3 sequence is CASSQVGPLSGNTIYF. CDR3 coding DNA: TGCGCCAGCAGCCAAGTAGGTCCTCTCTCTGGAAACACCATATATTTT.

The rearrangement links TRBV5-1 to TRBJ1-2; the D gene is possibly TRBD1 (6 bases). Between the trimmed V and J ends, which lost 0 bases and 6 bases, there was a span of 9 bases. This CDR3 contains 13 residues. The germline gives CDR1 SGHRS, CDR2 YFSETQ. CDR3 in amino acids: CASSLAGANGYTF. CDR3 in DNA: TGCGCCAGCAGCTTGGCAGGGGCGAATGGCTACACCTTC.

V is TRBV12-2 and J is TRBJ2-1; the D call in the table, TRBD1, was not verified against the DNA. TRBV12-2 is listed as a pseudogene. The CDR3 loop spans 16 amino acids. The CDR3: CASRLEVMGRRHEQFF. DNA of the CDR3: TGTGCAAGTCGCTTAGAGGTGATGGGGCGCCGGCATGAGCAGTTCTTC.

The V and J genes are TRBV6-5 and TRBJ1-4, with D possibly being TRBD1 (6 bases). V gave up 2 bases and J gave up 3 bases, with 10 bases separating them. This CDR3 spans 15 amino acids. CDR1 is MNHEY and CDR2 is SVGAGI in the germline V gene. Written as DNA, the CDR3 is TGTGCCAGCAGTTACACGGGGGCGTCTAATGAAAAACTGTTTTTT. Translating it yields CASSYTGASNEKLFF.

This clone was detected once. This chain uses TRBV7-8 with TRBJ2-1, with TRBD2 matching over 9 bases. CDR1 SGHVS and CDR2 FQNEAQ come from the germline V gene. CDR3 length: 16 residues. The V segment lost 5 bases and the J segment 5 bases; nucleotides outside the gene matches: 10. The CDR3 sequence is CASSPRGGNGNNEQFF. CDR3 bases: TGTGCCAGCAGCCCGCGGGGGGGCAACGGGAACAATGAGCAGTTCTTC.

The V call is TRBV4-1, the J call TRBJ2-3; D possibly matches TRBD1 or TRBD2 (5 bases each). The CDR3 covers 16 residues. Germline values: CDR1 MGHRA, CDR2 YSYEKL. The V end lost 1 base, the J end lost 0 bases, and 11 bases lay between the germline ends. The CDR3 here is CASSQGGTPSTDTQYF. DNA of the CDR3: TGCGCCAGCAGCCAAGGGGGGACCCCTAGCACAGATACGCAGTATTTT.